A single sample is the source of the 12 T cell receptor beta chains below, sequenced in a study of blood T cells in healthy people across ages. Then a second PCR, running about 6 to 12 cycles, was carried out with a sample-barcoded 5' primer and a J-beta primer mix. TCRdb itself ran the 5' RACE reads through MiXCR, one entry per CDR3 protein. The sample lists around 1,500,000 distinct CDR3 sequences, 42% occurring once. The specimen was blood. All receptors derive from a woman between 18 and 29 years old in good health.

The chain recombines TRBV6-2 or TRBV6-3 with TRBJ2-3; 10 bases line up with TRBD2. J was trimmed by 6 bases and V by 2 bases; bases with no gene match: 8. The CDR3 has 16 residues. In germline, CDR1 is MNHEY, CDR2 SVGEGT. For the CDR3, the DNA is TGTGCCAGCAGTTACCTGCTAGCGGGGGATCGGGATACGCAGTATTTT. This translates into CASSYLLAGDRDTQYF.

V usage is TRBV12-3 or TRBV12-4 and J usage is TRBJ2-2; 11 bases are a match to TRBD2. The J segment lost 7 bases and the V segment lost 7 bases, leaving 11 bases of the junction unmatched. The CDR3 runs 16 residues. The CDR3 DNA reads TGTGCCAGCACTTCCGTTAGCGGGGGGGCCGTCGGGGAGCTGTTTTTT. Protein: CASTSVSGGAVGELFF.

The chain has TRBV6-1 and TRBJ2-1, with 11 bases matching TRBD2. Germline CDR1 and CDR2: MNHNS and SASEGT. The CDR3 runs 16 residues. V shed 6 bases, J shed 3 bases, and the junction held 7 bases outside the gene matches. In nucleotides, the CDR3 is TGTGCCAGCAGAGACCTACTAGCGGGGGTCTACAATGAGCAGTTCTTC. Its protein product is CASRDLLAGVYNEQFF.

The CDR3 spells CASSVGGAFTDTQYF. The CDR3 DNA follows: TGTGCCAGCAGCGTCGGAGGGGCCTTCACAGATACGCAGTATTTT. The V gene is TRBV9, the J gene TRBJ2-3; D possibly corresponds to TRBD2 (6 bases). V lost 2 bases and J 2 bases, leaving 12 bases between the germline ends. Germline CDR1 is SGDLS and CDR2 is YYNGEE. The CDR3 has 15 residues.

The chain is built from TRBV6-5 and TRBJ2-3; possibly TRBD1 for D (6 bases). Germline CDR1 is MNHEY and CDR2 is SVGAGI. The CDR3 has 13 amino acids. Between the trimmed V and J ends, which lost 6 bases and 4 bases, there was a span of 11 bases. CDR3 sequence (DNA): TGTGCCAGCAGATCCAGGGGTCCAGATACGCAGTATTTT. Translating it yields CASRSRGPDTQYF.

This clonotype was seen ten or more times. V is TRBV5-1 and J is TRBJ2-1; D gene ambiguous. CDR3 length: 13 residues. V lost 0 bases, J lost 2 bases, and 3 bases lay in between. The V gene's germline CDR1 is SGHRS and CDR2 YFSETQ. CDR3 nucleotide sequence: TGCGCCAGCAGCTTGGTGGCCTACAATGAGCAGTTCTTC. It translates to CASSLVAYNEQFF.

With respect to this clonotype: A much larger clone differs by one base, so this may be a read error. J is TRBJ1-1 and V is TRBV12-3 or TRBV12-4; D ambiguous. V lost 3 bases to trimming and J lost 0 bases, with 5 bases between them. The CDR3 is made up of 13 amino acids. The CDR3 loop reads CASSFYMNTEAFF. CDR3 DNA: TGTGCCAGCAGTTTTTATATGAACACTGAAGCTTTCTTT.

This sequence joins TRBV18 and TRBJ2-7, with TRBD1 as a possible D gene (6 bases). In germline, CDR1 is KGHSH, CDR2 LQKENI. V gave up 6 bases and J gave up 2 bases, with 14 bases separating them. CDR3 length: 14 residues. The CDR3, as DNA: TGTGCCAGCTCTACCAACAGGGTTACCTACGAGCAGTACTTC. Amino acids: CASSTNRVTYEQYF.

This clonotype appeared a few times. The chain employs TRBV7-8 and TRBJ2-5, with a tentative D call TRBD2 (5 bases). V shed 1 base and J shed 2 bases, with 14 bases lying between them. Germline V gene sequence: CDR1 SGHVS, CDR2 FQNEAQ. The CDR3 contains 16 residues. The CDR3 nucleotides are TGTGCCAGCAGCTTAGAAGAATTCTGGAGGCAAGAGACCCAGTACTTC. Translated, it gives CASSLEEFWRQETQYF.

The chain couples TRBV29-1 to TRBJ2-1; 12 bases are shared with TRBD2. V shed 0 bases, J shed 6 bases, and the junction held 12 bases outside the gene matches. Per germline, CDR1 SQVTM and CDR2 ANQGSEA. This CDR3 has 18 residues. The CDR3 sequence is CSVEEGGLAGFRSNEQFF. Written as DNA, the CDR3 is TGCAGCGTTGAAGAAGGTGGACTAGCGGGATTTCGGAGCAATGAGCAGTTCTTC.

The CDR3 nucleotides are TGTGCCACCAGCGCTTCCTACAATGAGCAGTTCTTC. It translates to CATSASYNEQFF. This chain joins TRBV15 and TRBJ2-1; D gene unclear. Trimming cost V 5 bases and J 1 base, with 3 bases left between them. CDR1 and CDR2 (germline): LNHNV, YYDKDF (reference sequence). The CDR3 length is 12 residues.

The V gene is TRBV25-1, the J gene TRBJ1-4, with D uncertain. V gave up 3 bases and J gave up 8 bases, with 13 bases separating them. Germline values: CDR1 MGHDK, CDR2 SYGVNS. This CDR3 has 14 amino acids. The DNA for the CDR3 is TGTGCCAGCAGTGATCAAAGACCCGCGGAAAAACTGTTTTTT. Its translation is CASSDQRPAEKLFF.